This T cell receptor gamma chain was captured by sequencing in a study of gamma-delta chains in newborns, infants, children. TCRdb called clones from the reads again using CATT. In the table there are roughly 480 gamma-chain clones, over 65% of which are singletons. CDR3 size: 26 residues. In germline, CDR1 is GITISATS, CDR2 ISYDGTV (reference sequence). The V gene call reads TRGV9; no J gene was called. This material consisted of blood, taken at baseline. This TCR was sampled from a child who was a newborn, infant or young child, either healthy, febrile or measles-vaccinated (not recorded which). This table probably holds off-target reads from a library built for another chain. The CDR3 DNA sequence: TGTGCCTGTGACACCGTACTGGGGGTCCGCTCCTGGGACACCCGACAGATGTTTTTCGGAACTAGCATCAAACTCTTC. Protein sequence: CACDTVLGVRSWDTRQMFFGTSIKLF.